This paragraph reports one TCR beta chain. This sample was taken from a study of blood T cell repertoires in COVID-19. In the study overall: Samples of COVID-19 (acute and convalescent) were obtained from the United States, Italy and Spain.

Germline-derived CDR1 and CDR2 are LNHNV and YYDKDF (reference sequence). V was clipped by 3 bases and J by 0 bases; unmatched bases: 11. The CDR3 is made up of 19 amino acids. TCRdb's table, derived via immunoSEQ multiplex PCR, lists solely in-frame clones and lacks some. The data contain some 150,000 clones, 84% of them singletons. The J gene is TRBJ1-5, the V gene TRBV15; 10 bases are a match to TRBD1. The sequencing sample was made of peripheral blood. The receptor's source is a woman between 45 and 60 years old with acute or convalescent COVID-19. CDR3: CATSRSTGGVGYSNQPQHF. CDR3 DNA sequence: TGTGCCACCAGCAGGTCGACAGGGGGCGTCGGATATAGCAATCAGCCCCAGCATTTT.